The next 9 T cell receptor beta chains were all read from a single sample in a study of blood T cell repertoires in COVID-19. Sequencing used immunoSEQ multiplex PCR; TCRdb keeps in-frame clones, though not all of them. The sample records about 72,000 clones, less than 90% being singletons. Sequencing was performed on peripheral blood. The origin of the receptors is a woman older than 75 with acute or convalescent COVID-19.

The CDR3 region has the DNA TGCGCCAGCAGCGCGAAGACAGGGGACGTGGGGGAGCAGTTCTTC. This sequence encodes CASSAKTGDVGEQFF. This chain joins TRBV5-1 and TRBJ2-1; 8 positions agree with TRBD1. Germline loops: CDR1 SGHRS, CDR2 YFSETQ. CDR3 length: 15 amino acids. V dropped 4 bases and J dropped 10; count of bases not matched to a gene: 13.

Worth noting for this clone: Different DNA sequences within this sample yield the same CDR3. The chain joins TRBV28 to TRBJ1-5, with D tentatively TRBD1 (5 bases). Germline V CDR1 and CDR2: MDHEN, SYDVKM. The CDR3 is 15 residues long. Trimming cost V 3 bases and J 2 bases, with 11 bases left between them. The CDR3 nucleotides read TGTGCCAGCAGTTTTACCGGGGGGGGCAATCAGCCCCAGCATTTT. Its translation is CASSFTGGGNQPQHF.

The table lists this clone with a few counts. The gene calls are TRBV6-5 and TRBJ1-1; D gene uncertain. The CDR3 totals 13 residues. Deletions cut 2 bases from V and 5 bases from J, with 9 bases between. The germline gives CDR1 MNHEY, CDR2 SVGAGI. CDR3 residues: CASSYLGRTEAFF. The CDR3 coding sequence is TGTGCCAGCAGTTACCTGGGCAGAACTGAAGCTTTCTTT.

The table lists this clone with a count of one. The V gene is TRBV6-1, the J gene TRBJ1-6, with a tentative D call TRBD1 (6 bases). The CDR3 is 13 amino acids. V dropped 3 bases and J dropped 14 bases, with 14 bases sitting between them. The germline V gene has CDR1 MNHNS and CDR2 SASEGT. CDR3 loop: CASSDNRVLALHF. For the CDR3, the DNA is TGTGCCAGCAGTGACAACAGGGTGCTGGCCCTCCACTTT.

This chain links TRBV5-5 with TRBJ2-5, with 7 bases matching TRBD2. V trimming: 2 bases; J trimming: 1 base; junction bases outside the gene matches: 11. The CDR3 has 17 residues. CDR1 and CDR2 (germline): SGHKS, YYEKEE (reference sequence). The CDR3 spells CASSFRGGYESQETQYF. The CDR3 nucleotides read TGTGCCAGCAGCTTTCGCGGGGGATATGAAAGCCAAGAGACCCAGTACTTC. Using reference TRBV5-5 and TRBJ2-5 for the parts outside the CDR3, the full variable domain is DAGVTQSPTHLIKTRGQQVTLRCSPISGHKSVSWYQQVLGQGPQFIFQYYEKEERGRGNFPDRFSARQFPNYSSELNVNALLLGDSALYLCASSFRGGYESQETQYFGPGTRLLVL.

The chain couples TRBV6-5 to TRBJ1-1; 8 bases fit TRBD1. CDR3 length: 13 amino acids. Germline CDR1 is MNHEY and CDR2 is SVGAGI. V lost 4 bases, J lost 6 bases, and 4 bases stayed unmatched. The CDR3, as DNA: TGTGCCAGCAGTTTGACAGGGGAGGCTGAAGCTTTCTTT. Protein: CASSLTGEAEAFF.

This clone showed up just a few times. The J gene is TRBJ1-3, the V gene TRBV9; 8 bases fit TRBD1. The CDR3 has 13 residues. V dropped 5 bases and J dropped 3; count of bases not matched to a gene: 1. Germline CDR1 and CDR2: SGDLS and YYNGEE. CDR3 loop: CASSGTGGNTIYF. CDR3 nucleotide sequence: TGTGCCAGCAGTGGGACAGGTGGAAACACCATATATTTT.

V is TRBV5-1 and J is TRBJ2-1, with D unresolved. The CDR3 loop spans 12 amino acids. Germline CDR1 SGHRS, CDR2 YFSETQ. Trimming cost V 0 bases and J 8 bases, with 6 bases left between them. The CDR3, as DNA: TGCGCCAGCAGCTTGGACAAATATGAGCAGTTCTTC. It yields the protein CASSLDKYEQFF. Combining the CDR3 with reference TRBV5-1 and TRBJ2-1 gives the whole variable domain KAGVTQTPRYLIKTRGQQVTLSCSPISGHRSVSWYQQTPGQGLQFLFEYFSETQRNKGNFPGRFSGRQFSNSRSEMNVSTLELGDSALYLCASSLDKYEQFFGPGTRLTVL.

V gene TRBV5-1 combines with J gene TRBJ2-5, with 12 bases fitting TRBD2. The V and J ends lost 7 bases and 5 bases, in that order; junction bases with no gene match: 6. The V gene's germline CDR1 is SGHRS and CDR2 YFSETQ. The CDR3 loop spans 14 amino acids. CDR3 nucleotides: TGCGCCAGCCGACCTAGCGGGGGGGCCGAGACCCAGTACTTC. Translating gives CASRPSGGAETQYF.